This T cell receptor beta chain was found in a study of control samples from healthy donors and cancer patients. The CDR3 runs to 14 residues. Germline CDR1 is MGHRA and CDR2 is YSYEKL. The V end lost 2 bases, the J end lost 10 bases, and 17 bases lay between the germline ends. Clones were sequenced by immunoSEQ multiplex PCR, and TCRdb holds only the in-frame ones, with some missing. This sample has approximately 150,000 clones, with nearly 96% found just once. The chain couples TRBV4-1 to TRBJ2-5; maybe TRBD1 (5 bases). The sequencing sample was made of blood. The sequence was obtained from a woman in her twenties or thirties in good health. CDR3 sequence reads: CASSQSPQGHGQYF. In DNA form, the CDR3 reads TGCGCCAGCAGCCAATCCCCCCAGGGCCATGGCCAGTACTTC.